This T cell receptor beta chain was obtained from a study of chronic HIV infection and antiretroviral therapy. Looked up from germline, CDR1 is SGDLS and CDR2 is YYNGEE. The CDR3 runs to 14 residues. The V gene lost 3 bases and the J gene lost 2 bases, with 9 bases spanning the gap. TCRdb ran MiXCR on the 5' RACE reads and lists one entry per CDR3 protein. The table includes 40,000 to 60,000 distinct CDR3 sequences, about a fifth detected once. This clonotype was detected a few times. The clonotype was recovered from an adult who had HIV and had not received antiretroviral therapy, or was an uninfected healthy control (not recorded which). The sample comprised peripheral blood. This chain uses TRBV9 with TRBJ1-5, with D unresolved. The CDR3, as DNA: TGTGCCAGCAGCGGGGGTCTGGGCAATCAGCCCCAGCATTTT. Translated: CASSGGLGNQPQHF.